The 32 T cell receptor beta chains below were found in one sample sequenced in a study of chemoradiotherapy in HPV16-positive cancers. Produced via immunoSEQ multiplex PCR; TCRdb's table is partial and in-frame only. The sample records fewer than 25,000 clones, roughly 73% being singletons. The sample was gathered from a patient who underwent chemoradiotherapy. All receptors derive from a human donor with HPV-associated anogenital cancer.

This clone was counted between two and nine times. The chain carries TRBV28 and TRBJ1-1; D not resolved. Germline-derived CDR1 and CDR2 are MDHEN and SYDVKM. The CDR3 sequence is 14 residues long. With 2 bases removed from V and 1 base from J, the gap between germline ends came to 8 bases. The CDR3 loop is CASSLRGRNTEAFF. As DNA, the CDR3 is TGTGCCAGCAGTTTACGAGGACGGAACACTGAAGCTTTCTTT.

The chain joins TRBV28 to TRBJ2-7; no definite D call. CDR3 length equals 13 residues. Germline loops: CDR1 MDHEN, CDR2 SYDVKM. Deletions cut 5 bases from V and 3 bases from J, with 11 bases between. CDR3 sequence reads: CASSDGALYEQYF. The CDR3 DNA reads TGTGCCAGCAGTGACGGAGCCCTCTACGAGCAGTACTTC.

CDR3 in DNA: TGTGCCAGCAGCGTAGAGACAAGCTCTGGAAACACCATATATTTT. Protein sequence: CASSVETSSGNTIYF. The gene calls are TRBV9 and TRBJ1-3; no definite D call. CDR1 is SGDLS and CDR2 is YYNGEE in the germline V gene. Trimming took off 0 bases at V and 0 bases at J, with 7 bases between the two ends. The CDR3 has 15 residues.

This clone appeared a single time. This sequence joins TRBV28 and TRBJ2-2, with a weak D call TRBD2 (6 bases). Germline V gives CDR1 MDHEN, CDR2 SYDVKM. The CDR3 has 15 amino acids. Between the trimmed V and J ends, which lost 2 bases and 3 bases, there was a span of 10 bases. In DNA, the CDR3 is TGTGCCAGCAGTTTAGGCGGGACTTACACCGGGGAGCTGTTTTTT. Translating it yields CASSLGGTYTGELFF.

The chain employs TRBV30 and TRBJ1-5; D call uncertain. Germline values: CDR1 GTSNPN, CDR2 SVGIG (reference sequence). The length of the CDR3 is 14 residues. The germline V and J ends were trimmed by 4 bases and 0 bases, with 10 bases remaining between them. For the CDR3, the DNA is TGTGCCTGGAAAACAACGGGTAGCAATCAGCCCCAGCATTTT. Its translation: CAWKTTGSNQPQHF.

The rearrangement joins TRBV15 to TRBJ1-2; D gene ambiguous. In germline, CDR1 is LNHNV, CDR2 YYDKDF (reference sequence). The CDR3 is 16 amino acids. V lost 1 base to trimming and J lost 3 bases, with 15 bases between them. The CDR3 region has the DNA TGTGCCACCAGCAGAGCCGGGAGGGAATATGACTATGGCTACACCTTC. Translation gives CATSRAGREYDYGYTF.

The chain is built from TRBV19 and TRBJ1-1; TRBD1 matches 8 bases. With 7 bases clipped from V and 0 bases from J, the junction kept 7 bases outside the gene matches. The CDR3 spans 15 residues. Germline values: CDR1 LNHDA, CDR2 SQIVND (reference sequence). CDR3 in DNA: TGTGCCAGTATACAGGGACAGGCTCTGAACACTGAAGCTTTCTTT. This codes for CASIQGQALNTEAFF.

The chain recombines TRBV2 with TRBJ2-2; 7 bases are a match to TRBD2. Unmatched junction bases numbered 9, after V lost 6 bases and J lost 5 bases. The germline gives CDR1 SNHLY, CDR2 FYNNEI. This CDR3 contains 15 residues. The chain's CDR3 is CASRLLLSGTGELFF. CDR3 nucleotide sequence: TGTGCCAGCAGATTACTACTTAGCGGGACCGGGGAGCTGTTTTTT.

The rearrangement joins TRBV9 to TRBJ2-3; D unresolved. V lost 0 bases to trimming and J lost 1 base, with 9 bases between them. The CDR3 contains 15 residues. Germline loops: CDR1 SGDLS, CDR2 YYNGEE. The CDR3 protein is CASSVGPLGTDTQYF. The CDR3 DNA reads TGTGCCAGCAGCGTAGGGCCGTTGGGCACAGATACGCAGTATTTT. Full variable domain (outside the CDR3, taken from reference TRBV9 and TRBJ2-3): DSGVTQTPKHLITATGQRVTLRCSPRSGDLSVYWYQQSLDQGLQFLIQYYNGEERAKGNILERFSAQQFPDLHSELNLSSLELGDSALYFCASSVGPLGTDTQYFGPGTRLTVL.

CDR3 amino acids: CASSPEVTSTDTQYF. In nucleotides, the CDR3 is TGTGCCAGCAGCCCAGAAGTGACTAGCACAGATACGCAGTATTTT. The V call is TRBV7-2, the J call TRBJ2-3; D is ambiguous. V gave up 5 bases and J gave up 0 bases, with 12 bases separating them. CDR1 is SGHTA and CDR2 is FQGNSA in the germline V gene. The CDR3 consists of 15 residues.

This sequence joins TRBV4-3 and TRBJ2-1; 9 bases are shared with TRBD2. Germline CDR1 LGHNA, CDR2 YSLEER. V dropped 3 bases and J dropped 1; count of bases not matched to a gene: 4. This CDR3 comprises 16 residues. The CDR3 bases are TGCGCCAGCAGCCATCCTCTAGCGGGATCCTACAATGAGCAGTTCTTC. Its translation: CASSHPLAGSYNEQFF.

This chain links TRBV27 with TRBJ2-7; TRBD1 is a possible D gene (6 bases). Deletions cut 9 bases from V and 4 bases from J, with 10 bases between. Germline CDR1 reads MNHEY; CDR2 reads SMNVEV (reference sequence). This CDR3 has 11 amino acids. This chain's CDR3 is CASSDRYEQYF. As DNA, the CDR3 is TGTGCCAGTTCTGACAGGTACGAGCAGTACTTC.

This rearrangement joins TRBV4-1 to TRBJ1-2; D gene unclear. Germline V CDR1 and CDR2: MGHRA, YSYEKL. The length of the CDR3 is 13 residues. V dropped 9 bases and J dropped 6 bases, with 17 bases sitting between them. The CDR3 nucleotides read TGCGCCAGTGGTATACAGCGAGGCGATGGCTACACCTTC. Its translation is CASGIQRGDGYTF.

This clone has a handful of counts. The gene calls are TRBV28 and TRBJ1-2; unclear D gene. The CDR3 has 11 amino acids. The germline V gene encodes CDR1 MDHEN and CDR2 SYDVKM. Deletions cut 7 bases from V and 1 base from J, with 4 bases between. The CDR3 loop is CASNYNYGYTF. The CDR3 DNA sequence: TGTGCCAGCAACTATAACTATGGCTACACCTTC.

This clone was counted a single time. The CDR3 bases are TGCGCCAGCAGCCGGGACAGACCCACCGGGGAGCTGTTTTTT. Translation gives CASSRDRPTGELFF. The chain is built from TRBV4-3 and TRBJ2-2, with TRBD1 identical over 7 bases. In germline, CDR1 is LGHNA, CDR2 YSLEER. The CDR3 is made up of 14 amino acids. V was clipped by 4 bases and J by 4 bases; unmatched bases: 3.

The chain has TRBV29-1 and TRBJ2-7, with no clear D. V was trimmed by 7 bases and J by 5 bases, leaving 9 bases between them. Germline V gives CDR1 SQVTM, CDR2 ANQGSEA. CDR3 length: 10 amino acids. The CDR3 DNA follows: TGCAGCGCCGGTGGGAACGAGCAGTACTTC. Translated: CSAGGNEQYF.

The chain carries TRBV7-2 and TRBJ2-3; 8 bases fit TRBD1. From germline, CDR1 is SGHTA and CDR2 FQGNSA. CDR3 length: 15 residues. V gave up 3 bases and J gave up 0 bases; unmatched junction bases: 2. The CDR3 is CASSFDRGSTDTQYF. The DNA of the CDR3 is TGTGCCAGCAGCTTCGACAGGGGTAGCACAGATACGCAGTATTTT.

This rearrangement joins TRBV27 to TRBJ1-5; 7 bases are shared with TRBD1. The CDR3 extends over 15 amino acids. Germline assignment: CDR1 MNHEY and CDR2 SMNVEV (reference sequence). With 5 bases clipped from V and 4 bases from J, the junction kept 8 bases outside the gene matches. The CDR3 sequence is CASSQDRSGNQPQHF. The CDR3, as DNA: TGTGCCAGCAGTCAGGACAGGTCTGGGAATCAGCCCCAGCATTTT.

The rearrangement uses TRBV6-1 and TRBJ2-7; TRBD2 matches 8 bases. This CDR3 contains 12 residues. Per germline, CDR1 MNHNS and CDR2 SASEGT. The V and J ends lost 4 bases and 7 bases, in that order; junction bases with no gene match: 3. This CDR3 is CASSVGTREQYF. The DNA of the CDR3 is TGTGCCAGCAGTGTAGGGACTAGGGAGCAGTACTTC.

This clone occurred a few times. The chain couples TRBV15 to TRBJ1-2, with 7 bases matching TRBD1. This CDR3 is built from 17 residues. Germline loops: CDR1 LNHNV, CDR2 YYDKDF (reference sequence). Trimming took 4 bases from V and 2 from J; bases not matched to a gene: 13. DNA of the CDR3: TGTGCCACCAGCACAGGAGGAAGACAGGGTTCAAACTATGGCTACACCTTC. Protein: CATSTGGRQGSNYGYTF.

This clone was counted a few times. The chain links TRBV6-5 to TRBJ1-5; 7 bases fit TRBD1. Losses at the gene ends were 6 bases for V and 5 bases for J; bases not matched to a gene: 10. Per the germline V gene, CDR1 is MNHEY and CDR2 is SVGAGI. The CDR3 extends over 15 amino acids. The CDR3 DNA reads TGTGCCAGCAGCGCAAGACAGGGTGGGTATCAGCCCCAGCATTTT. This sequence encodes CASSARQGGYQPQHF.

This clone has a single count. The chain employs TRBV30 and TRBJ1-5, with a weak D call TRBD1 (6 bases). CDR1 and CDR2 from the germline V gene are GTSNPN and SVGIG (reference sequence). V was shortened by 0 bases and J by 3 bases, with 12 bases between the two germline ends. The CDR3 length is 15 residues. CDR3: CAWSVQGMANQPQHF. As DNA, the CDR3 is TGTGCCTGGAGTGTACAGGGAATGGCCAATCAGCCCCAGCATTTT.

The chain has TRBV19 and TRBJ2-7; 9 bases map to TRBD1. CDR1 is LNHDA and CDR2 is SQIVND in the germline V gene (reference sequence). Germline trimming cut 4 bases from V and 3 bases from J; bases unmatched to any gene: 7. This CDR3 comprises 15 residues. The CDR3 loop is CASSKGQGRIYEQYF. The CDR3 DNA is TGTGCCAGTAGTAAGGGACAGGGAAGGATCTACGAGCAGTACTTC.

The V gene is TRBV18, the J gene TRBJ1-2; D unresolved. Germline CDR1 reads KGHSH; CDR2 reads LQKENI. There are 17 residues in the CDR3. Trimming left V 1 base short and J 0 bases short, with 15 bases between. This CDR3 reads CASSPQGMGLSNYGYTF. CDR3 DNA sequence: TGTGCCAGCTCACCACAGGGTATGGGCTTGTCTAACTATGGCTACACCTTC. The complete variable domain, with remaining parts taken from reference TRBV18 and TRBJ1-2, reads NAGVMQNPRHLVRRRGQEARLRCSPMKGHSHVYWYRQLPEEGLKFMVYLQKENIIDESGMPKERFSAEFPKEGPSILRIQQVVRGDSAAYFCASSPQGMGLSNYGYTFGSGTRLTVV.

The chain combines TRBV28 with TRBJ2-7; TRBD1 is a possible D gene (5 bases). The CDR3 is 15 residues long. V shed 4 bases and J shed 3 bases, with 16 bases lying between them. CDR1 and CDR2 (germline): MDHEN, SYDVKM. The CDR3 DNA sequence: TGTGCCAGCAGTTCCCGGACGGCAGGGATCTACGAGCAGTACTTC. It specifies CASSSRTAGIYEQYF.

This chain connects TRBV2 to TRBJ2-1; the match to TRBD1 covers 7 bases. Germline V CDR1 and CDR2: SNHLY, FYNNEI. CDR3 length equals 15 residues. V lost 2 bases, J lost 4 bases, and 5 bases stayed unmatched. Here the CDR3 reads CASSERQGLYNEQFF. Written as DNA, the CDR3 is TGTGCCAGCAGTGAAAGACAGGGCCTGTACAATGAGCAGTTCTTC. The full variable domain, in which reference TRBV2 and TRBJ2-1 provide the parts outside the CDR3, is EPEVTQTPSHQVTQMGQEVILRCVPISNHLYFYWYRQILGQKVEFLVSFYNNEISEKSEIFDDQFSVERPDGSNFTLKIRSTKLEDSAMYFCASSERQGLYNEQFFGPGTRLTVL.

This chain connects TRBV19 to TRBJ2-7; 10 bases fit TRBD2. The CDR3 is 15 amino acids. The trim removed 5 bases at V and 3 bases at J, leaving 7 bases unmatched. Germline V gene sequence: CDR1 LNHDA, CDR2 SQIVND (reference sequence). This chain's CDR3 is CASSPRTSGNYEQYF. Here the CDR3 DNA reads TGTGCCAGTAGTCCGCGGACTAGCGGCAACTACGAGCAGTACTTC.

The rearrangement joins TRBV10-3 to TRBJ2-6, with D perhaps matching TRBD1 (6 bases). V lost 10 bases to trimming and J lost 0 bases, with 10 bases between them. The CDR3 consists of 14 residues. In germline, CDR1 is ENHRY, CDR2 SYGVKD. The CDR3 spells CATNRDSGANVLTF. The CDR3 DNA sequence: TGTGCCACAAACAGGGACTCTGGGGCCAACGTCCTGACTTTC.

J is TRBJ2-7 and V is TRBV7-8; D is ambiguous. The length of the CDR3 is 11 residues. CDR1 is SGHVS, CDR2 FQNEAQ, per germline. V was pared by 3 bases and J by 4 bases, with 4 bases between. The CDR3 reads CASSFRYEQYF. The CDR3 DNA reads as TGTGCCAGCAGCTTCAGGTACGAGCAGTACTTC.

The chain links TRBV7-2 to TRBJ2-5, with 10 bases aligning to TRBD2. Germline V gene sequence: CDR1 SGHTA, CDR2 FQGNSA. This CDR3 comprises 17 residues. The V gene end was trimmed by 3 bases and the J gene end by 5 bases; junction bases not matched to a gene: 12. The CDR3 loop reads CASSLGTSVTLPETQYF. Written as DNA, the CDR3 is TGTGCCAGCAGCTTGGGGACTAGCGTTACTCTCCCGGAGACCCAGTACTTC.

The chain couples TRBV5-1 to TRBJ1-4, with 8 bases lining up with TRBD1. With 5 bases clipped from V and 6 bases from J, the junction kept 6 bases outside the gene matches. Germline CDR1 and CDR2: SGHRS and YFSETQ. CDR3 length: 14 residues. Written as DNA, the CDR3 is TGCGCCAGCAGTCGCAGGGGGCGTGATGAAAAACTGTTTTTT. This translates into CASSRRGRDEKLFF.

This rearrangement joins TRBV6-6 to TRBJ2-1; D might be TRBD2 (5 bases). The CDR3 extends over 13 amino acids. The ends were cut back, 8 bases at V and 6 bases at J, with 14 bases in the middle. In germline, CDR1 is MNHNY, CDR2 SVGAGI (reference sequence). This CDR3 reads CASGSRRGNEQFF. The CDR3 nucleotides are TGTGCCAGCGGGAGCCGACGTGGCAATGAGCAGTTCTTC.